This passage covers 25 T cell receptor beta chains from one sample sequenced in a study of vaccination effects on CD4 cells after COVID-19. Sequencing was performed with immunoSEQ multiplex PCR; in TCRdb, only in-frame clones are kept and a portion is missing. The sample comprises tens of thousands of clones, about four fifths of which are singletons, and around 5% rests with the top ten. Upon completion of about eleven days in culture, CD4+ T cells were isolated. Documented for the person is a PCR-confirmed SARS-CoV-2 infection occurring between March and December 2020. Subjects were given two BNT162b2 or mRNA-1273 vaccine doses. These TCRs' antigens remain unknown. The source was CD4+ T cells from PBMCs cultured without peptide, collected after COVID-19 vaccination. These receptors came from a human donor who had a prior SARS-CoV-2 infection.

The rearrangement uses TRBV5-4 and TRBJ1-3, with unresolved D. V lost 0 bases, J lost 0 bases, and 13 bases lay in between. The CDR3 is 17 amino acids. Germline V gene lookup returns CDR1 SGHNT and CDR2 YYREEE (reference sequence). The CDR3 spells CASSLAPAGNSGNTIYF. The CDR3 DNA sequence: TGTGCCAGCAGCTTGGCCCCGGCGGGAAACTCTGGAAACACCATATATTTT.

The chain has TRBV28 and TRBJ1-3; no reliable D call. Germline V gene lookup returns CDR1 MDHEN and CDR2 SYDVKM. The CDR3 is made up of 15 amino acids. Trimming removed 8 bases at V and 0 bases at J, with 14 bases between. CDR3 sequence reads: CASAPHLSSGNTIYF. DNA for the CDR3: TGTGCCAGCGCCCCGCATTTGAGCTCTGGAAACACCATATATTTT.

The genes are TRBV11-2 and TRBJ2-7, with TRBD1 identical over 8 bases. After removal of 1 base from V and 2 bases from J, the junction contained 4 bases not matched to a gene. From germline, CDR1 is SGHAT and CDR2 FQNNGV. The CDR3 length is 15 residues. The CDR3 nucleotides are TGTGCCAGCAGCTTAGCCCCAGGGGGCCCCTACGAGCAGTACTTC. Translated, it gives CASSLAPGGPYEQYF.

The chain combines TRBV10-3 with TRBJ1-3; D is ambiguous. CDR3 length: 14 amino acids. Germline V gives CDR1 ENHRY, CDR2 SYGVKD. The V end was cut by 4 bases, the J end by 8 bases, with 15 bases between. The CDR3, as DNA: TGTGCCATCAGTGCGGACGCCGACTCGGACACCATATATTTT. It is translated as CAISADADSDTIYF.

This chain joins TRBV6-1 and TRBJ2-3, with TRBD2 identical over 8 bases. The CDR3 has 17 amino acids. V was pared by 6 bases and J by 0 bases, with 11 bases of the junction left unmatched. Germline assignment: CDR1 MNHNS and CDR2 SASEGT. CDR3 in DNA: TGTGCCAGCAGGGAAAGACCTAGCGGGTATAGCACAGATACGCAGTATTTT. This sequence encodes CASRERPSGYSTDTQYF.

The rearrangement links TRBV5-4 to TRBJ1-6; D might be TRBD1 (6 bases). CDR1 is SGHNT, CDR2 YYREEE, per germline (reference sequence). Trimming shortened V by 4 bases and J by 6 bases, and 11 bases separated the two germline ends. The CDR3 has 14 amino acids. CDR3 region: CASSATGFNSPLHF. The CDR3 nucleotides read TGTGCCAGCAGCGCCACAGGGTTTAATTCACCCCTCCACTTT.

The chain's CDR3 is CASSKRVRQETQYF. The CDR3, as DNA: TGTGCCAGCAGTAAAAGGGTCCGCCAAGAGACCCAGTACTTC. This chain connects TRBV6-2 or TRBV6-3 to TRBJ2-5; no clear D. Trimming left V 5 bases short and J 1 base short, with 11 bases between. The CDR3 is 14 amino acids. CDR1 is MNHEY, CDR2 SVGEGT, per germline.

V usage is TRBV6-2 or TRBV6-3 and J usage is TRBJ2-3; unclear D gene. The CDR3 sequence is 15 residues long. The V and J ends lost 2 bases and 3 bases respectively, with 12 bases between them. Germline lookup yields CDR1 MNHEY and CDR2 SVGEGT. The CDR3 reads CASSYVLVRTDTQYF. CDR3 nucleotides: TGTGCCAGCAGTTACGTGCTGGTGAGGACAGATACGCAGTATTTT.

The genes are TRBV5-4 and TRBJ1-2; a weak D match, TRBD1 (6 bases). CDR1 is SGHNT and CDR2 is YYREEE in the germline V gene (reference sequence). The germline V and J ends were trimmed by 4 bases and 4 bases, with 14 bases remaining between them. This CDR3 has 14 residues. The CDR3 protein is CASSNAGGTYGYTF. CDR3 sequence (DNA): TGTGCCAGCAGCAATGCCGGGGGCACCTATGGCTACACCTTC. Based on the CDR3 plus reference TRBV5-4 and TRBJ1-2, the full variable domain is ETGVTQSPTHLIKTRGQQVTLRCSSQSGHNTVSWYQQALGQGPQFIFQYYREEENGRGNFPPRFSGLQFPNYSSELNVNALELDDSALYLCASSNAGGTYGYTFGSGTRLTVV.

The CDR3 region has the DNA TGTGCCAGCAGCCCGGGGCGAGAAAATGAGCAGTTCTTC. Its translation: CASSPGRENEQFF. The rearrangement uses TRBV28 and TRBJ2-1, with D perhaps TRBD1 or TRBD2 (5 bases each). Germline V CDR1 and CDR2: MDHEN, SYDVKM. The CDR3 loop spans 13 amino acids. V was pared by 6 bases and J by 7 bases, with 13 bases between.

V and J are TRBV9 and TRBJ2-7; 8 bases match TRBD2. The CDR3 covers 15 residues. Trimming cost V 4 bases and J 5 bases; bases outside gene matches: 11. Looked up from germline, CDR1 is SGDLS and CDR2 is YYNGEE. CDR3 sequence: CASSKHSSGDNEQYF. CDR3 DNA: TGTGCCAGCAGCAAGCATAGTAGCGGGGACAACGAGCAGTACTTC. Supplemented by reference TRBV9 and TRBJ2-7, the full variable domain reads DSGVTQTPKHLITATGQRVTLRCSPRSGDLSVYWYQQSLDQGLQFLIQYYNGEERAKGNILERFSAQQFPDLHSELNLSSLELGDSALYFCASSKHSSGDNEQYFGPGTRLTVT.

This clone was recorded a few times. The chain's CDR3 is CASSLVPQGSTEAFF. In DNA, the CDR3 is TGTGCCAGCAGCTTGGTACCCCAAGGGAGCACTGAAGCTTTCTTT. This sequence joins TRBV5-6 and TRBJ1-1; D not certain. The CDR3 runs to 15 residues. Germline V lookup: CDR1 SGHDT, CDR2 YYEEEE. The V gene lost 0 bases and the J gene lost 4 bases, with 13 bases spanning the gap.

The rearrangement joins TRBV6-4 to TRBJ1-6, with 9 bases aligning to TRBD1. The CDR3 sequence is 15 residues long. The ends lost 4 bases at V and 7 bases at J; junction bases unmatched: 5. CDR1 is MRHNA and CDR2 is SNTAGT in the germline V gene. In DNA form, the CDR3 reads TGTGCCAGCAGTGTCACAGGGGGCACGAATTCACCCCTCCACTTT. This codes for CASSVTGGTNSPLHF.

The chain combines TRBV4-1 with TRBJ2-5, with 10 bases aligning to TRBD1. The CDR3 is 19 amino acids. Germline V CDR1 and CDR2: MGHRA, YSYEKL. V lost 1 base, J lost 9 bases, and 20 bases stayed unmatched. For the CDR3, the DNA is TGCGCCAGCAGCCAAGTCATCCTATCGGACAGGGGGTTCCCGGGCTCCCAGTACTTC. It yields the protein CASSQVILSDRGFPGSQYF.

The chain links TRBV25-1 to TRBJ2-3; D call uncertain. The germline gives CDR1 MGHDK, CDR2 SYGVNS. The length of the CDR3 is 13 residues. Trimming pared 1 base from V and 0 bases from J, leaving 2 bases between. The DNA of the CDR3 is TGTGCCAGCAGTGAATTCAGCACAGATACGCAGTATTTT. Translating gives CASSEFSTDTQYF.

The chain joins TRBV19 to TRBJ2-2, with a weak D call TRBD1 (6 bases). V was cut by 8 bases and J by 4 bases, with 17 bases left in between. This CDR3 has 15 residues. The germline V gene has CDR1 LNHDA and CDR2 SQIVND (reference sequence). The CDR3 loop is CASRVRGQFTGELFF. DNA for the CDR3: TGTGCCAGTCGCGTCCGAGGACAGTTCACCGGGGAGCTGTTTTTT.

The V and J genes are TRBV4-3 and TRBJ1-1; 7 nucleotides line up with TRBD1. The CDR3 is made up of 16 amino acids. Germline trimming cut 0 bases from V and 5 bases from J; bases unmatched to any gene: 9. From germline, CDR1 is LGHNA and CDR2 YSLEER. The CDR3 loop reads CASSQDLPRGVTEAFF. The CDR3, as DNA: TGCGCCAGCAGCCAAGATCTTCCCAGGGGGGTTACTGAAGCTTTCTTT.

This clone was found a few times. V usage is TRBV9 and J usage is TRBJ2-1; tentatively, D is TRBD2 (5 bases). Trimming pared 0 bases from V and 0 bases from J, leaving 7 bases between. CDR3 length: 15 amino acids. In germline, CDR1 is SGDLS, CDR2 YYNGEE. The CDR3 loop reads CASSVVGSSYNEQFF. The DNA of the CDR3 is TGTGCCAGCAGCGTAGTAGGGAGCTCCTACAATGAGCAGTTCTTC.

The V and J genes are TRBV7-2 and TRBJ1-2; D uncertain. Germline CDR1 and CDR2: SGHTA and FQGNSA. Trimming pared 5 bases from V and 7 bases from J, leaving 11 bases between. The length of the CDR3 is 12 residues. CDR3 coding DNA: TGTGCCAGCAGCCCGACATACTTTGGCTACACCTTC. Residues: CASSPTYFGYTF.

The CDR3 nucleotides are TGTGCCAGCAGAATACTGGGACAGGGGGGTGAAGCTTTCTTT. It specifies CASRILGQGGEAFF. The rearrangement joins TRBV2 to TRBJ1-1; 11 nucleotides match TRBD1. The CDR3 totals 14 residues. The trim removed 6 bases at V and 7 bases at J, leaving 7 bases unmatched. The germline CDR1 and CDR2 sequences are SNHLY and FYNNEI. Supplemented by reference TRBV2 and TRBJ1-1, the full variable domain reads EPEVTQTPSHQVTQMGQEVILRCVPISNHLYFYWYRQILGQKVEFLVSFYNNEISEKSEIFDDQFSVERPDGSNFTLKIRSTKLEDSAMYFCASRILGQGGEAFFGQGTRLTVV.

This chain uses TRBV7-9 with TRBJ2-2; no clear D. V was shortened by 3 bases and J by 5 bases, with 7 bases between the two germline ends. CDR1 SEHNR and CDR2 FQNEAQ come from the germline V gene (reference sequence). This CDR3 has 13 residues. CDR3 sequence: CASSFQFTGELFF. The CDR3 region has the DNA TGTGCCAGCAGCTTTCAGTTTACCGGGGAGCTGTTTTTT.

This chain connects TRBV5-1 to TRBJ2-7; D may be TRBD1 (5 bases). The V gene lost 0 bases and the J gene lost 5 bases, with 12 bases spanning the gap. Germline-derived CDR1 and CDR2 are SGHRS and YFSETQ. The CDR3 is made up of 14 amino acids. The CDR3 DNA reads TGCGCCAGCAGCTTGGGGCAGGGTTACAACGAGCAGTACTTC. Amino acid sequence: CASSLGQGYNEQYF.

There are a few counts of this clone. The gene calls are TRBV7-2 and TRBJ2-7; 7 bases fit TRBD2. V shed 2 bases and J 0 bases; nucleotides not matched to a gene: 4. This CDR3 comprises 15 residues. CDR1 and CDR2 from the germline V gene are SGHTA and FQGNSA. The CDR3 here is CASSLRRGSSYEQYF. The CDR3 nucleotides read TGTGCCAGCAGCTTAAGGCGGGGGAGCTCCTACGAGCAGTACTTC.

This clone was found a few times. The V call is TRBV13, the J call TRBJ2-3, with TRBD2 as a possible D gene (5 bases). Germline CDR1 PRHDT, CDR2 FYEKMQ (reference sequence). This CDR3 comprises 15 residues. V was shortened by 3 bases and J by 2 bases, with 12 bases between the two germline ends. The CDR3 DNA follows: TGTGCCAGCAGCTTCGGGAAGCGTTCCACAGATACGCAGTATTTT. This encodes CASSFGKRSTDTQYF.

The gene calls are TRBV11-2 and TRBJ2-5; the match to TRBD2 covers 9 bases. The CDR3 length is 16 residues. Per germline, CDR1 SGHAT and CDR2 FQNNGV. J lost 7 bases, V lost 0 bases, and 9 bases had no gene match. The CDR3 protein is CASSLDPRGGRRTQYF. The CDR3 nucleotides read TGTGCCAGCAGCTTAGATCCGCGGGGGGGCCGCAGGACCCAGTACTTC.